One and the same sample provided the 7 T cell receptor beta chains below, sequenced in a study of cytomegalovirus exposure and HLA in healthy donors. The PCR contained 60 Vbeta and 13 Jbeta primers. This table comes from immunoSEQ multiplex PCR, and its TCRdb copy is limited to in-frame clones, with some not included. Here the sample spans some 120,000 clones, around 81% being singletons. Sequenced input: PBMCs. All receptors come from a woman aged 40-49 years in good health and CMV-seronegative.

This chain connects TRBV18 to TRBJ2-1; D might be TRBD2 (6 bases). The CDR3 consists of 13 residues. Germline V gene sequence: CDR1 KGHSH, CDR2 LQKENI. V lost 6 bases to trimming and J lost 12 bases, with 18 bases between them. The CDR3 region is CASSPPGGTAQFF. In DNA form, the CDR3 reads TGTGCCAGCTCCCCTCCCGGCGGGACTGCGCAGTTCTTC.

The gene calls are TRBV5-6 and TRBJ2-1; perhaps TRBD2 as D (7 bases). This CDR3 comprises 16 residues. V shed 4 bases and J shed 0 bases, with 14 bases lying between them. The V gene's germline CDR1 is SGHDT and CDR2 YYEEEE. The CDR3 loop reads CASSRGRGSSYNEQFF. CDR3 in DNA: TGTGCCAGCAGCCGGGGGCGGGGGAGCTCCTACAATGAGCAGTTCTTC.

The chain has TRBV5-6 and TRBJ1-3; D may be TRBD1 (5 bases). This CDR3 is 16 amino acids long. The V and J ends lost 1 base and 4 bases respectively, with 15 bases between them. Germline assignment: CDR1 SGHDT and CDR2 YYEEEE. This CDR3 reads CASSLIFGGSGNTIYF. CDR3 sequence (DNA): TGTGCCAGCAGCTTGATTTTCGGGGGTTCAGGAAACACCATATATTTT.

CDR3 sequence (DNA): TGCGCCAGCAACCGGGACAGTTTAACAGATACGCAGTATTTT. This sequence encodes CASNRDSLTDTQYF. The rearrangement joins TRBV5-1 to TRBJ2-3, with 7 bases aligning to TRBD1. V trimming: 6 bases; J trimming: 3 bases; junction bases outside the gene matches: 7. CDR3 length: 14 residues. Germline lookup yields CDR1 SGHRS and CDR2 YFSETQ. Variable domain in full (rest from reference TRBV5-1 and TRBJ2-3): KAGVTQTPRYLIKTRGQQVTLSCSPISGHRSVSWYQQTPGQGLQFLFEYFSETQRNKGNFPGRFSGRQFSNSRSEMNVSTLELGDSALYLCASNRDSLTDTQYFGPGTRLTVL.

The V and J genes are TRBV7-2 and TRBJ2-4, with D unresolved. This CDR3 is 13 amino acids long. CDR1 is SGHTA, CDR2 FQGNSA, per germline. The V gene lost 1 base and the J gene lost 6 bases, with 7 bases spanning the gap. Here the CDR3 reads CASSLERPNIQYF. The CDR3 bases are TGTGCCAGCAGCTTAGAGCGCCCAAACATTCAGTACTTC.

This clone has just a few counts. Other DNA sequences in this specimen translate into the identical CDR3. The chain has TRBV29-1 and TRBJ1-1; the match to TRBD1 covers 8 bases. In germline, CDR1 is SQVTM, CDR2 ANQGSEA. V was pared by 7 bases and J by 1 base, with 2 bases of the junction left unmatched. CDR3 size: 12 residues. CDR3 DNA: TGCAGCGCAGGGACAGGGAACACTGAAGCTTTCTTT. This gives the protein CSAGTGNTEAFF.

The rearrangement links TRBV30 to TRBJ2-1; 10 nucleotides align to TRBD1. The CDR3 is made up of 18 amino acids. The J segment lost 0 bases and the V segment lost 2 bases, leaving 10 bases of the junction unmatched. CDR1 is GTSNPN, CDR2 SVGIG, per germline (reference sequence). CDR3 nucleotide sequence: TGTGCCTGGAGTCCCGACAGGGGGCGGGGGTGCTCCTACAATGAGCAGTTCTTC. The encoded protein is CAWSPDRGRGCSYNEQFF. Based on the CDR3 plus reference TRBV30 and TRBJ2-1, the full variable domain is SQTIHQWPATLVQPVGSPLSLECTVEGTSNPNLYWYRQAAGRGLQLLFYSVGIGQISSEVPQNLSASRPQDRQFILSSKKLLLSDSGFYLCAWSPDRGRGCSYNEQFFGPGTRLTVL.